These 8 T cell receptor beta chains were all obtained from the same sample, sequenced in a study of shared clonotypes between healthy human individuals. TCRdb keeps only in-frame clones here, not all; method: immunoSEQ multiplex PCR. The profile shows around 500,000 clones, 75% to 85% of them singletons. The sequenced sample consisted of PBMCs. Every receptor here comes from a woman in her thirties or forties in good health. Some clones in this sample may be carry-over from other donors' samples.

V is TRBV28 and J is TRBJ2-7; D may be TRBD1 or TRBD2 (5 bases each). Germline lookup yields CDR1 MDHEN and CDR2 SYDVKM. V was shortened by 3 bases and J by 4 bases, with 13 bases between the two germline ends. CDR3 size: 14 residues. CDR3 sequence reads: CASSLIRDLYEQYF. CDR3 in DNA: TGTGCCAGCAGTTTGATCCGGGACCTTTACGAGCAGTACTTC.

V usage is TRBV5-1 and J usage is TRBJ2-7; 7 nucleotides line up with TRBD1. Looked up from germline, CDR1 is SGHRS and CDR2 is YFSETQ. The CDR3 totals 13 residues. V shed 4 bases and J 3 bases; nucleotides not matched to a gene: 4. CDR3 residues: CASSRGQIYEQYF. The DNA for the CDR3 is TGCGCCAGCAGCAGGGGACAGATCTACGAGCAGTACTTC.

This chain connects TRBV10-3 to TRBJ1-5; possibly TRBD1 for D (5 bases). Germline-derived CDR1 and CDR2 are ENHRY and SYGVKD. CDR3 length: 15 amino acids. V was trimmed by 3 bases and J by 2 bases, leaving 11 bases between them. For the CDR3, the DNA is TGTGCCATCAGTGACGGCCAGGGCGGCAATCAGCCCCAGCATTTT. Translation gives CAISDGQGGNQPQHF.

The CDR3 DNA sequence: TGTGCCAGCAGCCAGGGAGGGCTCAGCTCCTACAATGAGCAGTTCTTC. Its translation: CASSQGGLSSYNEQFF. This chain links TRBV7-6 with TRBJ2-1; 7 bases align to TRBD2. Per the germline V gene, CDR1 is SGHVS and CDR2 is FNYEAQ. V dropped 5 bases and J dropped 0; count of bases not matched to a gene: 7. This CDR3 comprises 16 residues.

This chain joins TRBV19 and TRBJ2-3; D gene uncertain. The CDR3 has 15 residues. Trimming removed 5 bases from V and 0 bases from J, with 12 bases in between. Germline V gives CDR1 LNHDA, CDR2 SQIVND (reference sequence). The CDR3 protein is CASSLTGPSTDTQYF. CDR3 in DNA: TGTGCCAGTAGTCTCACCGGGCCAAGCACAGATACGCAGTATTTT.

V gene TRBV10-3 combines with J gene TRBJ2-3; no clear D. The V gene lost 0 bases and the J gene lost 2 bases, with 18 bases spanning the gap. Germline V CDR1 and CDR2: ENHRY, SYGVKD. The CDR3 covers 18 residues. The CDR3 DNA reads as TGTGCCATCAGTGAGTCGCCCAGGCGGACGAAGCACACAGATACGCAGTATTTT. Translated: CAISESPRRTKHTDTQYF.

The rearrangement uses TRBV28 and TRBJ1-4; D unresolved. The CDR3 runs 15 residues. CDR1 and CDR2 from the germline V gene are MDHEN and SYDVKM. The V gene lost 8 bases and the J gene lost 0 bases, with 13 bases spanning the gap. The CDR3 loop reads CASRQRTATNEKLFF. The CDR3 region has the DNA TGTGCCAGCCGTCAGCGAACAGCAACTAATGAAAAACTGTTTTTT.

The chain uses TRBV15 and TRBJ2-1, with D perhaps matching TRBD1 (6 bases). The V and J ends lost 1 base and 9 bases respectively, with 10 bases between them. The germline V gene has CDR1 LNHNV and CDR2 YYDKDF (reference sequence). The CDR3 length is 13 residues. DNA of the CDR3: TGTGCCACCAGCAGAGGAGGGGGACGTGAGCAGTTCTTC. As protein: CATSRGGGREQFF.